This T cell receptor (beta chain) emerged from a study of vaccination and CD4 T cells after COVID-19. Treatment in this sample: roughly 11-day PBMC culture with coronavirus spike peptide pools or control peptides (ViraFEST assay). Samples of CD4+ T cells were obtained from the unexposed donor before the COVID-19 pandemic (2011-2018). The CDR3 sequence is 14 residues long. Germline lookup yields CDR1 LGHNA and CDR2 YNFKEQ. Trimming took off 4 bases at V and 4 bases at J, with 13 bases between the two ends. About this clonotype itself: The antigen is not known.

The Oncomine TCR Beta short-read assay was what sequenced the DNA obtained from cultured CD4+ T cells. Cultures of CD4+ T cells served as the source for extracting genomic DNA. TCRdb processed the PCR reads anew with MiXCR; each CDR3 protein has one entry. The sample consists of 9,500 or so distinct CDR3 sequences, about 35% of them appearing once. The receptor was derived from a human donor in good health. The rearrangement links TRBV4-2 to TRBJ1-2; D is unclear. The sample consisted of CD4+ T cells from blood, cultured in vitro. The CDR3 DNA is TGTGCCAGCAGCCCCGGCTCGGATCTCTATGGCTACACCTTC. Translating gives CASSPGSDLYGYTF.